Listed below are T cell receptor beta chains from one sample, sequenced in a study of blood T cell repertoires in COVID-19. Clones were read by immunoSEQ multiplex PCR, and TCRdb kept only the in-frame ones, dropping some. Among 75,000 to 100,000 clones listed, 81% were seen once. Sequenced material: peripheral blood. These receptors originate from an elderly woman with acute or convalescent COVID-19. The CDR3 runs from the conserved cysteine through the conserved F or W. A D gene is named only where the DNA matches it firmly. Clone size is not always given. Where it is, it says once, few, many or a class for expanded clones.

v_gene: TRBV6-5; abundance: NA; d_gene: TRBD1; j_gene: TRBJ1-1; CDR3aa: CASSTRAAGGPEAFF; CDR3nt: TGTGCCAGCAGTACCAGAGCCGCAGGGGGTCCTGAAGCTTTCTTT
v_gene: TRBV27; abundance: NA; d_gene: TRBD1; j_gene: TRBJ2-7; CDR3aa: CASSRRTGHYEQYF; CDR3nt: TGTGCCAGCAGTCGACGGACAGGACACTACGAGCAGTACTTC
v_gene: TRBV7-2; abundance: NA; d_gene: NA; j_gene: TRBJ2-5; CDR3aa: CASSLAPGGYQETQYF; CDR3nt: TGTGCCAGCAGCTTAGCGCCGGGGGGCTACCAAGAGACCCAGTACTTC
v_gene: TRBV6-1; abundance: NA; d_gene: NA; j_gene: TRBJ1-2; CDR3aa: CASSEDGGPLYGYTF; CDR3nt: TGTGCCAGCAGTGAAGATGGCGGCCCCCTCTATGGCTACACCTTC
v_gene: TRBV5-6; abundance: NA; d_gene: TRBD1; j_gene: TRBJ1-5; CDR3aa: CASSSQGTGVNVRMPQHF; CDR3nt: TGTGCCAGCAGCTCCCAAGGGACAGGGGTCAATGTGAGGATGCCCCAGCATTTT
v_gene: TRBV3-1/TRBV3-2; abundance: NA; d_gene: TRBD2; j_gene: TRBJ2-3; CDR3aa: CASSSRGGATDTQYF; CDR3nt: TGTGCCAGCAGCAGTCGCGGGGGGGCCACAGATACGCAGTATTTT
v_gene: TRBV2; abundance: few; d_gene: NA; j_gene: TRBJ1-5; CDR3aa: CASSEVREQPQHF; CDR3nt: TGTGCCAGCAGTGAAGTTCGGGAACAGCCCCAGCATTTT
v_gene: TRBV28; abundance: once; d_gene: NA; j_gene: TRBJ1-2; CDR3aa: CASLTPGQKGAYGYTF; CDR3nt: TGTGCCAGTCTCACTCCCGGACAGAAAGGGGCCTATGGCTACACCTTC
v_gene: TRBV11-2; abundance: NA; d_gene: TRBD2; j_gene: TRBJ2-2; CDR3aa: CASSRRGTNTGELFF; CDR3nt: TGTGCCAGCAGCAGGCGGGGGACGAACACCGGGGAGCTGTTTTTT
v_gene: TRBV5-8; abundance: NA; d_gene: NA; j_gene: TRBJ1-2; CDR3aa: CASSLTVTGYGYTF; CDR3nt: TGTGCCAGCAGCCTAACCGTAACAGGGTATGGCTACACCTTC
v_gene: TRBV18; abundance: NA; d_gene: NA; j_gene: TRBJ1-2; CDR3aa: CASSPPRQGLEDGYTF; CDR3nt: TGTGCCAGCTCACCACCGAGGCAGGGTTTGGAAGATGGCTACACCTTC
v_gene: TRBV3-1/TRBV3-2; abundance: NA; d_gene: NA; j_gene: TRBJ1-3; CDR3aa: CASSQGAHRSSGNTIYF; CDR3nt: TGTGCCAGCAGCCAAGGGGCTCACAGGAGCTCTGGAAACACCATATATTTT
v_gene: TRBV6-1; abundance: few; d_gene: TRBD1; j_gene: TRBJ1-5; CDR3aa: CASSEAGDRRYSNQPQHF; CDR3nt: TGTGCCAGCAGTGAAGCGGGGGACAGGCGATATAGCAATCAGCCCCAGCATTTT
v_gene: TRBV15; abundance: NA; d_gene: NA; j_gene: TRBJ2-3; CDR3aa: CATSRAVSGGTDTQYF; CDR3nt: TGTGCCACCAGCAGAGCCGTTAGTGGTGGCACAGATACGCAGTATTTT
v_gene: TRBV21-1; abundance: NA; d_gene: NA; j_gene: TRBJ1-4; CDR3aa: CASSKGREPTRATNEKLFF; CDR3nt: TGTGCCAGCAGCAAAGGCAGGGAACCCACCCGGGCAACTAATGAAAAACTGTTTTTT
v_gene: TRBV7-9; abundance: NA; d_gene: NA; j_gene: TRBJ1-4; CDR3aa: CASSWGGTNEKLFF; CDR3nt: TGTGCCAGCAGCTGGGGAGGGACTAATGAAAAACTGTTTTTT
v_gene: TRBV19; abundance: NA; d_gene: TRBD1; j_gene: TRBJ1-1; CDR3aa: CASSISTGGRDEAFF; CDR3nt: TGTGCCAGTAGTATCTCAACAGGGGGCAGAGATGAAGCTTTCTTT
v_gene: TRBV11-2; abundance: NA; d_gene: NA; j_gene: TRBJ2-2; CDR3aa: CASSLVTGSSGELFF; CDR3nt: TGTGCCAGCAGCTTAGTCACAGGGAGCTCAGGGGAGCTGTTTTTT
v_gene: TRBV7-2; abundance: few; d_gene: TRBD1; j_gene: TRBJ1-2; CDR3aa: CASSPRDRTGYTF; CDR3nt: TGTGCCAGCAGCCCCCGGGACAGGACTGGCTACACCTTC
v_gene: TRBV6-2/TRBV6-3; abundance: few; d_gene: NA; j_gene: TRBJ1-2; CDR3aa: CASSYAVRSNYGYTF; CDR3nt: TGTGCCAGCAGTTACGCGGTCAGATCGAACTATGGCTACACCTTC
v_gene: TRBV5-4; abundance: NA; d_gene: NA; j_gene: TRBJ2-1; CDR3aa: CASSPIGEATYNEQFF; CDR3nt: TGTGCCAGCAGCCCCATTGGAGAGGCTACCTACAATGAGCAGTTCTTC
v_gene: TRBV19; abundance: NA; d_gene: TRBD1; j_gene: TRBJ2-7; CDR3aa: CASSTQDRSSYEQYF; CDR3nt: TGTGCCAGTAGTACCCAGGACAGGAGCTCCTACGAGCAGTACTTC
v_gene: TRBV6-5; abundance: once; d_gene: TRBD2; j_gene: TRBJ2-3; CDR3aa: CASSAGTSNTDTQYF; CDR3nt: TGTGCCAGCAGCGCCGGGACTAGCAACACAGATACGCAGTATTTT
v_gene: TRBV19; abundance: NA; d_gene: NA; j_gene: TRBJ2-5; CDR3aa: CASSSTSVETQYF; CDR3nt: TGTGCCAGTAGTTCCACCTCAGTGGAGACCCAGTACTTC
v_gene: TRBV7-2; abundance: NA; d_gene: TRBD1; j_gene: TRBJ1-1; CDR3aa: CASSLDRGTNTEAFF; CDR3nt: TGTGCCAGCAGCTTAGACAGGGGGACCAACACTGAAGCTTTCTTT
v_gene: TRBV11-2; abundance: NA; d_gene: TRBD2; j_gene: TRBJ2-3; CDR3aa: CASSLDVLAGSTDTQYF; CDR3nt: TGTGCCAGCAGCTTAGATGTTCTAGCGGGGAGCACAGATACGCAGTATTTT
v_gene: TRBV30; abundance: few; d_gene: NA; j_gene: TRBJ2-3; CDR3aa: CAWSRGLGGQADTQYF; CDR3nt: TGTGCCTGGAGTAGGGGGCTAGGGGGGCAGGCAGATACGCAGTATTTT
v_gene: TRBV5-4; abundance: once; d_gene: NA; j_gene: TRBJ2-1; CDR3aa: CASSLTRGTGGQFF; CDR3nt: TGTGCCAGCAGCCTGACAAGGGGGACGGGCGGACAGTTCTTC
v_gene: TRBV27; abundance: NA; d_gene: TRBD1; j_gene: TRBJ1-2; CDR3aa: CASSRKGAQYGYTF; CDR3nt: TGTGCCAGCAGTAGAAAGGGGGCTCAATATGGCTACACCTTC
v_gene: TRBV6-5; abundance: once; d_gene: TRBD2; j_gene: TRBJ2-5; CDR3aa: CASSYSLAGGRETQYF; CDR3nt: TGTGCCAGCAGTTACTCGCTAGCGGGGGGGCGGGAGACCCAGTACTTC
v_gene: TRBV5-8; abundance: NA; d_gene: NA; j_gene: TRBJ1-1; CDR3aa: CASSPGDRLDTEAFF; CDR3nt: TGTGCCAGCAGCCCGGGGGATAGGTTGGACACTGAAGCTTTCTTT
v_gene: TRBV18; abundance: NA; d_gene: NA; j_gene: TRBJ1-5; CDR3aa: CASSPAANQPQHF; CDR3nt: TGTGCCAGCTCACCAGCGGCCAATCAGCCCCAGCATTTT
v_gene: TRBV9; abundance: NA; d_gene: NA; j_gene: TRBJ2-1; CDR3aa: CASSVEGWEQFF; CDR3nt: TGTGCCAGCAGCGTAGAGGGGTGGGAGCAGTTCTTC
v_gene: TRBV10-1; abundance: NA; d_gene: NA; j_gene: TRBJ2-3; CDR3aa: CASSDGGTDTQYF; CDR3nt: TGCGCCAGCAGTGATGGCGGAACAGATACGCAGTATTTT
v_gene: TRBV5-4; abundance: NA; d_gene: NA; j_gene: TRBJ2-3; CDR3aa: CASSSRKSTSTDTQYF; CDR3nt: TGTGCCAGCAGTTCTAGGAAATCCACTAGCACAGATACGCAGTATTTT
v_gene: TRBV2; abundance: NA; d_gene: NA; j_gene: TRBJ1-2; CDR3aa: CASRRGSNYGYTF; CDR3nt: TGTGCCAGTAGAAGGGGGTCTAACTATGGCTACACCTTC
v_gene: TRBV18; abundance: NA; d_gene: NA; j_gene: TRBJ1-1; CDR3aa: CASSPRGMNTEAFF; CDR3nt: TGTGCCAGCTCACCAAGGGGCATGAACACTGAAGCTTTCTTT
v_gene: TRBV27; abundance: few; d_gene: TRBD1; j_gene: TRBJ1-4; CDR3aa: CASSLRTGATNEKLFF; CDR3nt: TGTGCCAGCAGCCTACGCACAGGGGCAACTAATGAAAAACTGTTTTTT
v_gene: TRBV19; abundance: NA; d_gene: NA; j_gene: TRBJ2-1; CDR3aa: CASSVLQGNEQFF; CDR3nt: TGTGCCAGTAGTGTGCTCCAGGGAAATGAGCAGTTCTTC
v_gene: TRBV19; abundance: NA; d_gene: NA; j_gene: TRBJ1-5; CDR3aa: CASSLSPNQPQHF; CDR3nt: TGTGCCAGTAGTTTGAGCCCAAATCAGCCCCAGCATTTT